What follows are 5 T cell receptor beta chains derived from one specimen sequenced in a study of blood T cell repertoires in COVID-19. Repertoires were generated with immunoSEQ multiplex PCR, while TCRdb's copy carries only in-frame clones and drops some. The table has over 100,000 clones, over 80% seen once. Material for sequencing was peripheral blood. The receptors shown here come from a woman in her sixties or seventies with acute or convalescent COVID-19.

The gene calls are TRBV19 and TRBJ1-5; the match to TRBD1 covers 9 bases. Germline V gene sequence: CDR1 LNHDA, CDR2 SQIVND (reference sequence). The CDR3 runs 15 residues. V was pared by 6 bases and J by 4 bases, with 7 bases of the junction left unmatched. The CDR3 coding sequence is TGTGCCAGTAGGACCCCGGGACAGGGAAATCAGCCCCAGCATTTT. This codes for CASRTPGQGNQPQHF. Full variable domain (outside the CDR3, taken from reference TRBV19 and TRBJ1-5): DGGITQSPKYLFRKEGQNVTLSCEQNLNHDAMYWYRQDPGQGLRLIYYSQIVNDFQKGDIAEGYSVSREKKESFPLTVTSAQKNPTAFYLCASRTPGQGNQPQHFGDGTRLSIL.

The chain is built from TRBV9 and TRBJ2-1, with 9 nucleotides matching TRBD1. This CDR3 region has 15 residues. V shed 4 bases and J 1 base; nucleotides not matched to a gene: 3. Germline-derived CDR1 and CDR2 are SGDLS and YYNGEE. CDR3 amino acids: CASSPGTGSYNEQFF. CDR3 in DNA: TGTGCCAGCAGCCCGGGGACAGGGTCCTACAATGAGCAGTTCTTC.

The J gene is TRBJ2-3, the V gene TRBV11-2; possibly TRBD2 for D (6 bases). V shed 8 bases and J shed 5 bases, with 11 bases lying between them. The CDR3 extends over 12 amino acids. From germline, CDR1 is SGHAT and CDR2 FQNNGV. In DNA form, the CDR3 reads TGTGCCAGCCGGCACGGGGGAGATACGCAGTATTTT. This encodes CASRHGGDTQYF. The entire variable domain, with the rest obtained from reference TRBV11-2 and TRBJ2-3, is as follows: EAGVAQSPRYKIIEKRQSVAFWCNPISGHATLYWYQQILGQGPKLLIQFQNNGVVDDSQLPKDRFSAERLKGVDSTLKIQPAKLEDSAVYLCASRHGGDTQYFGPGTRLTVL.

CDR3 nucleotide sequence: TGTGCCAGCAGCTTAATACAGGCGAATGAAAAACTGTTTTTT. This encodes CASSLIQANEKLFF. J is TRBJ1-4 and V is TRBV11-3, with TRBD1 as a possible D gene (5 bases). Germline CDR1 and CDR2: SGHNT and YENEEA. This CDR3 has 14 amino acids. V lost 2 bases and J 5 bases, leaving 9 bases between the germline ends.

This chain uses TRBV9 with TRBJ2-1, with 9 bases lining up with TRBD2. The V and J ends lost 4 bases and 7 bases, in that order; junction bases with no gene match: 6. CDR3 length: 14 residues. The V gene's germline CDR1 is SGDLS and CDR2 YYNGEE. Here the CDR3 reads CASSQAGGGNEQFF. In DNA form, the CDR3 reads TGTGCCAGCAGCCAAGCGGGAGGAGGAAATGAGCAGTTCTTC.